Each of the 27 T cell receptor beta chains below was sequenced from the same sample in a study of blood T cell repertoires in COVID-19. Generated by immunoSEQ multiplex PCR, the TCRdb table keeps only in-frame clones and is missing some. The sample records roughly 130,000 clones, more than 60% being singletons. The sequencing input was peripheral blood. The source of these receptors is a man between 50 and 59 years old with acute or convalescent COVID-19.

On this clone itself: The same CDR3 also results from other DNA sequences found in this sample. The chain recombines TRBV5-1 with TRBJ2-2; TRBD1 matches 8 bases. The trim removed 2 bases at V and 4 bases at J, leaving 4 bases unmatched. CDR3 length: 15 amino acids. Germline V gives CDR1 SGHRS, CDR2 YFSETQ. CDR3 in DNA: TGCGCCAGCAGCTTACGGCAGGGGGCCACCGGGGAGCTGTTTTTT. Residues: CASSLRQGATGELFF. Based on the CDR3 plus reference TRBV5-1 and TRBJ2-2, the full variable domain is KAGVTQTPRYLIKTRGQQVTLSCSPISGHRSVSWYQQTPGQGLQFLFEYFSETQRNKGNFPGRFSGRQFSNSRSEMNVSTLELGDSALYLCASSLRQGATGELFFGEGSRLTVL.

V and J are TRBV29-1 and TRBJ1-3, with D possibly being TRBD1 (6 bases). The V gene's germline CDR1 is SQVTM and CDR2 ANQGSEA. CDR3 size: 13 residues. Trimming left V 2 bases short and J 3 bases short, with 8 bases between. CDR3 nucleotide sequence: TGCAGCGTTGAACGGACAGTTGGAAACACCATATATTTT. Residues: CSVERTVGNTIYF.

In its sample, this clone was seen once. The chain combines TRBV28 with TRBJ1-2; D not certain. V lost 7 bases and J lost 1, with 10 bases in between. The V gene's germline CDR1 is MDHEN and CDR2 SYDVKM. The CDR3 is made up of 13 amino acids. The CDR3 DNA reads TGTGCCAGCAATACACAGATTAACTATGGCTACACCTTC. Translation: CASNTQINYGYTF.

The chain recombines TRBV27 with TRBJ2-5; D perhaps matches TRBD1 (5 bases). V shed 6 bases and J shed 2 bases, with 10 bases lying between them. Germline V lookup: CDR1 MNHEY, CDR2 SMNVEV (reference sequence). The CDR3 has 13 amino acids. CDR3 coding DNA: TGTGCCAGCAGGGGCAGGGCTCAAGAGACCCAGTACTTC. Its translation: CASRGRAQETQYF.

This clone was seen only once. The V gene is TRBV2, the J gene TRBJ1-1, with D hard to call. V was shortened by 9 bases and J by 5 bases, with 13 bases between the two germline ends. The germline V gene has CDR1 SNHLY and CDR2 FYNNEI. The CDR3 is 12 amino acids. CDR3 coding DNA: TGTGCCAGTCATGAGGCGCGAACTGAAGCTTTCTTT. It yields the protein CASHEARTEAFF.

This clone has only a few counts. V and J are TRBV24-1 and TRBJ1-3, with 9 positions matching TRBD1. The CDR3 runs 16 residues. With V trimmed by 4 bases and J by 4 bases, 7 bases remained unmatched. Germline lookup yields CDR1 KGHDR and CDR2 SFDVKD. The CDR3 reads CATSEPATGGGNTIYF. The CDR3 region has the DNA TGTGCCACCAGTGAACCAGCGACAGGGGGGGGAAACACCATATATTTT.

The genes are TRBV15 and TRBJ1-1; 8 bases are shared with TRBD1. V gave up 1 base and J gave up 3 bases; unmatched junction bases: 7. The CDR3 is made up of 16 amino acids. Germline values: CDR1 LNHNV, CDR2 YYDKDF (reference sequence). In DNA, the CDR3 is TGTGCCACCAGCAGAGTCCAGGGGGCGCAAGACACTGAAGCTTTCTTT. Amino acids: CATSRVQGAQDTEAFF.

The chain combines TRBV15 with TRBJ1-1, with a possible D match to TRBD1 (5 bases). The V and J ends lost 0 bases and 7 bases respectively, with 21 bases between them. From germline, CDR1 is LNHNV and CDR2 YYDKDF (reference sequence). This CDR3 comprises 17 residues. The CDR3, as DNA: TGTGCCACCAGCAGAGATCGGCAGGGTTTTCGAGTTGGTGAAGCTTTCTTT. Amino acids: CATSRDRQGFRVGEAFF.

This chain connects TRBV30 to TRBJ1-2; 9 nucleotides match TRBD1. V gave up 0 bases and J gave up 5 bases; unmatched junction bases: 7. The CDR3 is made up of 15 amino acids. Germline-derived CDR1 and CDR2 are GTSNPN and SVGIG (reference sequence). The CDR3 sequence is CAWSVGTGPLYGYTF. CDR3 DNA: TGTGCCTGGAGTGTTGGGACAGGGCCCTTATATGGCTACACCTTC.

The CDR3 bases are TGTGCCAGCAGTTTCCCAGGGGGCGGCAATCAGCCCCAGCATTTT. Translated: CASSFPGGGNQPQHF. This chain joins TRBV28 and TRBJ1-5; 8 positions match TRBD1. Germline CDR1 is MDHEN and CDR2 is SYDVKM. The CDR3 runs to 15 residues. Unmatched junction bases numbered 3, after V lost 3 bases and J lost 2 bases.

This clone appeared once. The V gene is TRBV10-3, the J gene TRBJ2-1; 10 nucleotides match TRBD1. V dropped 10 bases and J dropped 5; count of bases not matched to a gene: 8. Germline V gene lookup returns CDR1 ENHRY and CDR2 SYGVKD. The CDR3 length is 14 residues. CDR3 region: CATQVGQGNNEQFF. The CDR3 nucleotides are TGTGCCACCCAGGTGGGACAGGGGAACAATGAGCAGTTCTTC.

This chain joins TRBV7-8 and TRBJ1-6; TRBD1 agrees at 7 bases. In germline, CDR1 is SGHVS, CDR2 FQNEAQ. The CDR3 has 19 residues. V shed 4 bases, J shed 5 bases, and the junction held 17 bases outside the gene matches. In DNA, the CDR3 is TGTGCCAGCAGCTCACCAAGGTTGGGCAGGGGGATTGATAATTCACCCCTCCACTTT. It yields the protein CASSSPRLGRGIDNSPLHF.

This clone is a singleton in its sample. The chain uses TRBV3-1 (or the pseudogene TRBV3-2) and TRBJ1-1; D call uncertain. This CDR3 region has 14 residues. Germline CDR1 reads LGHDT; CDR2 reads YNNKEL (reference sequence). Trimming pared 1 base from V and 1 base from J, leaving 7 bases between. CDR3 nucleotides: TGTGCCAGCAGCCAAGTAGTCGGGAACACTGAAGCTTTCTTT. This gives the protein CASSQVVGNTEAFF.

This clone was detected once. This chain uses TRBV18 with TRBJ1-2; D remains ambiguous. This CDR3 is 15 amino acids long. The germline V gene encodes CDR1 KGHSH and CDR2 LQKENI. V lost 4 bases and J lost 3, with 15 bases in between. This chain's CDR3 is CASSQSPSRDYGYTF. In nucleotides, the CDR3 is TGTGCCAGCTCACAATCTCCCTCGAGGGACTATGGCTACACCTTC. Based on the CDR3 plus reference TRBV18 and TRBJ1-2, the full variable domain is NAGVMQNPRHLVRRRGQEARLRCSPMKGHSHVYWYRQLPEEGLKFMVYLQKENIIDESGMPKERFSAEFPKEGPSILRIQQVVRGDSAAYFCASSQSPSRDYGYTFGSGTRLTVV.

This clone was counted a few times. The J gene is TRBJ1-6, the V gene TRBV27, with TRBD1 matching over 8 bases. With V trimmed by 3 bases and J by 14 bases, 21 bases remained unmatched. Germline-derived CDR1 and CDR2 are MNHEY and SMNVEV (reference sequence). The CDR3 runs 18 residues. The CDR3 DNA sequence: TGTGCCAGCAGTTTTTCCGTGGGTACAGGACAGGGTATAGTGTCCCTCCACTTT. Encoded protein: CASSFSVGTGQGIVSLHF.

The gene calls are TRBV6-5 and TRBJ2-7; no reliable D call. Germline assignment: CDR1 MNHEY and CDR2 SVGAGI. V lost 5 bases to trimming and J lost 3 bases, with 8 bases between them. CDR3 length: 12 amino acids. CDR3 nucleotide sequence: TGTGCCAGCAGTAGAACAGACTACGAGCAGTACGTC. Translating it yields CASSRTDYEQYV.

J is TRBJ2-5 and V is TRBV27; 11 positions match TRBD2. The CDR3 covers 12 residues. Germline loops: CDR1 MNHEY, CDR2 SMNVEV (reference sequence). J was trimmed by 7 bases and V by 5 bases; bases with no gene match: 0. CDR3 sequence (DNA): TGTGCCAGCAGTCTAGCGGGGGGGACCCAGTACTTC. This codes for CASSLAGGTQYF.

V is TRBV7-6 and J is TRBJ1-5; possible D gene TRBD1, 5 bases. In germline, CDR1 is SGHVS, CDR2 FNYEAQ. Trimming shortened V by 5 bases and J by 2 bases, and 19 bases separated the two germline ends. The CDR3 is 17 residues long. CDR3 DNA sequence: TGTGCCAGCAGCCAGGGTGCCCAGGGTCCTGGCAATCAGCCCCAGCATTTT. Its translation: CASSQGAQGPGNQPQHF.

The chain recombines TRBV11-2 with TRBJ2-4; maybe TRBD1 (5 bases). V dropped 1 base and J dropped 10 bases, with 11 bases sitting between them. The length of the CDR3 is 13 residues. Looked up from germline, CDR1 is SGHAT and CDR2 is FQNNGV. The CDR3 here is CASSLAGIGIQYF. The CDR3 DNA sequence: TGTGCCAGCAGCTTAGCAGGGATAGGGATTCAGTACTTC. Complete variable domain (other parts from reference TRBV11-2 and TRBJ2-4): EAGVAQSPRYKIIEKRQSVAFWCNPISGHATLYWYQQILGQGPKLLIQFQNNGVVDDSQLPKDRFSAERLKGVDSTLKIQPAKLEDSAVYLCASSLAGIGIQYFGAGTRLSVL.

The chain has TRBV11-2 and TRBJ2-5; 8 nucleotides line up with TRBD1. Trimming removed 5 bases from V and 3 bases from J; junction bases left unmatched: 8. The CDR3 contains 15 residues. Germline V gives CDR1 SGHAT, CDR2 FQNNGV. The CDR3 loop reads CASSQGAGWKETQYF. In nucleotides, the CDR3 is TGTGCCAGCAGCCAGGGGGCGGGGTGGAAAGAGACCCAGTACTTC.

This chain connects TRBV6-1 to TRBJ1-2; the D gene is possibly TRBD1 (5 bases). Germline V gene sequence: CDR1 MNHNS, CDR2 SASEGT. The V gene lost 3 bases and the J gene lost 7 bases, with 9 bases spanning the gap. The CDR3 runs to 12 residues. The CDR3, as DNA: TGTGCCAGCAGTGACAGGGCTGGTGGCTACACCTTC. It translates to CASSDRAGGYTF.

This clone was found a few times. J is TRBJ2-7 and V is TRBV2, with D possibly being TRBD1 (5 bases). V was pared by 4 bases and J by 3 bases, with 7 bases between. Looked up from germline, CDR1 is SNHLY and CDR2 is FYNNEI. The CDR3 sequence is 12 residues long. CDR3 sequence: CASSGQGYEQYV. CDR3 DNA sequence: TGTGCCAGCAGTGGGCAGGGCTACGAGCAGTACGTC.

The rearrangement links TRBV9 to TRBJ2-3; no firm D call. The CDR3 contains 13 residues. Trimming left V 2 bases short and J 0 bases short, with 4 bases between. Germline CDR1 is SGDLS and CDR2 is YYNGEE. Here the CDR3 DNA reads TGTGCCAGCAGCGTTAGCAGCACAGATACGCAGTATTTT. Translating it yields CASSVSSTDTQYF.

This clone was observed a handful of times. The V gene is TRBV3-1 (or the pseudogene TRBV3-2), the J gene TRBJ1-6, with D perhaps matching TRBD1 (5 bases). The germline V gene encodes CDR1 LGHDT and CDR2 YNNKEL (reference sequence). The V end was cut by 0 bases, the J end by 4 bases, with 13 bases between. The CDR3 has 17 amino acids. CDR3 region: CASSQDVTAGYNSPLHF. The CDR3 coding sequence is TGTGCCAGCAGCCAAGATGTGACAGCTGGTTATAATTCACCCCTCCACTTT.

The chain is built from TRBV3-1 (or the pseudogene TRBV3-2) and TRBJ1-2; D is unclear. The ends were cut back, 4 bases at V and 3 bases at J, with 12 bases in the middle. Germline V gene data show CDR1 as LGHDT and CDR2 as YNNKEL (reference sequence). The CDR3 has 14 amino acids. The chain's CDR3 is CASSLSGFDYGYTF. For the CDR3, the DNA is TGTGCCAGCAGCCTAAGCGGGTTCGACTATGGCTACACCTTC.

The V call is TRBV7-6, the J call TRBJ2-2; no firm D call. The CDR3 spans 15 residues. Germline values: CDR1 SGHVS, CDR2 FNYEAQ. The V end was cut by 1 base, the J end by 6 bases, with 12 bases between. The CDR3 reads CASSLGGLEAGELFF. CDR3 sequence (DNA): TGTGCCAGCAGCTTAGGCGGCCTCGAGGCCGGGGAGCTGTTTTTT.

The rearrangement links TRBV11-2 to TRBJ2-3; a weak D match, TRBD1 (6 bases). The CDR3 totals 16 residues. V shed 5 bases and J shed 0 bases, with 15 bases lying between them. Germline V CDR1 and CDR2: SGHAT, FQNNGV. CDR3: CASSLGQRASTDTQYF. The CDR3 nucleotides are TGTGCCAGCAGCCTCGGACAGCGTGCTAGCACAGATACGCAGTATTTT.